The entry below describes one T cell receptor beta chain. CDR1 WNHNN and CDR2 SYGVQD come from the germline V gene (reference sequence). This CDR3 is 15 amino acids long. V was clipped by 4 bases and J by 5 bases, with 15 bases between them. Libraries were prepared by immunoSEQ multiplex PCR; TCRdb keeps only in-frame clonotypes and omits some of them. The sample includes about 46,000 clones, approximately 88% of them seen just once. This entry is derived from a study of blood T cell repertoires in COVID-19. This TCR was recovered from a man aged 50 or older with acute or convalescent COVID-19. The sequencing input was peripheral blood. The V call is TRBV10-1, the J call TRBJ2-1, with TRBD2 as a possible D gene (6 bases). The CDR3 region is CASSAQLAANNEQFF. The CDR3 bases are TGCGCCAGCAGTGCGCAATTAGCGGCTAACAATGAGCAGTTCTTC.